Listed below are T cell receptor beta chains from one sample, sequenced in a study of T cells in Graves' hyperthyroidism and ophthalmopathy. TCRdb fed the multiplex PCR reads into MiXCR, producing one record per CDR3 protein. This sample has roughly 380,000 distinct CDR3 sequences, with approximately 15% found just once. The sequencing sample was made of blood. All receptors come from a woman aged 55 to 70 with Graves' hyperthyroidism. Each CDR3 is given with its conserved first and last residue. The order of the fields is V gene, CDR3 protein.

>TRBV5-4
CASSLTSGFIHYEQYF
>TRBV5-4
CASSQPPPSVTQYF
>TRBV4-1
CASSQSSGRANEQFF
>TRBV6-1
CASSSGSIETQYF
>TRBV3-1
CASSQVHGVVVYEQYF
>TRBV18
CASSPHRDRTEAFF
>TRBV5-1
CASGLTGHRPPLHF
>TRBV4-1
CASSQVGQGNNQPQHF
>TRBV18
CASSPGDSLGETQYF
>TRBV6-2/TRBV6-3
CASTPGGTGQPQHF
>TRBV7-9
CASSREGGENEKLFF
>TRBV18
CASSPSGHRIMNTEAFF
>TRBV7-9
CASSERASGNTIYF
>TRBV19
CASSIAALSAYNEQFF